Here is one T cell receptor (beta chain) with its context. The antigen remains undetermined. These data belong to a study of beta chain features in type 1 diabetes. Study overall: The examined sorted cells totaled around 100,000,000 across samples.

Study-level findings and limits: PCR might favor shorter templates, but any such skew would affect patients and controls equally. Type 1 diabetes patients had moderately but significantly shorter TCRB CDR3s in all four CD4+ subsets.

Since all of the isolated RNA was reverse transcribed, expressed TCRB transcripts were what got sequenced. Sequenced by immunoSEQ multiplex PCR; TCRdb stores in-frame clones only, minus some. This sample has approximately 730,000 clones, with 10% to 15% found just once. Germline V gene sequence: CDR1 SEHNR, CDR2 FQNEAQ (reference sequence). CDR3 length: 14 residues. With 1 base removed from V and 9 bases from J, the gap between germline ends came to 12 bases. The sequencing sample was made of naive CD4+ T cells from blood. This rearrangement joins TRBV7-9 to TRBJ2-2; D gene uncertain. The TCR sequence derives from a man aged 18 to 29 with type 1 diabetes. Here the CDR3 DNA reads TGTGCCAGCAGCTTAGGGGTCCAGGAGTGGGAGCTGTTTTTT. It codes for CASSLGVQEWELFF.